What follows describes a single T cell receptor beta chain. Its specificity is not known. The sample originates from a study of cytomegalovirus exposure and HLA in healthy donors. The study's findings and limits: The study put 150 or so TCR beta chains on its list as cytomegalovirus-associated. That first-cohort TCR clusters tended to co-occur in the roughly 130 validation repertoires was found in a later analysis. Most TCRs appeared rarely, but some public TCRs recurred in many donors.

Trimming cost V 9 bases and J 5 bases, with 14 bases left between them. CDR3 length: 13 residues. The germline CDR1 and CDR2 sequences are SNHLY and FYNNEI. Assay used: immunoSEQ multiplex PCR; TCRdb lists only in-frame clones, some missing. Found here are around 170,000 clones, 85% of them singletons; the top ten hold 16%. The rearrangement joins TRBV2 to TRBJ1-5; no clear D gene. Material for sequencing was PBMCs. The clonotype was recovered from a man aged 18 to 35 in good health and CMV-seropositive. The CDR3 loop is CASINNEDQPQHF. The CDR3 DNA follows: TGTGCCAGTATTAACAATGAAGATCAGCCCCAGCATTTT.